The rows below give T cell receptor beta chains drawn from one sample of a study of cytomegalovirus exposure and HLA in healthy donors. Sequenced by immunoSEQ multiplex PCR; TCRdb stores in-frame clones only, minus some. The clone table shows more than 30,000 clones, with the ten largest holding 8.9%. Sequencing used PBMCs. Source of these receptors: a man aged 35 to 55 in good health and CMV-seropositive. CDR3s include the opening cysteine and the closing phenylalanine or tryptophan. D genes are given only for firm matches.

CDR3nt: TGTGCTAGCAGCTTCGGGACAGGAAAAGAGACCCAGTACTTC
CDR3aa: CASSFGTGKETQYF
j_gene: TRBJ2-5
len: 14
v_gene: TRBV7-7
d_gene: TRBD1

CDR3nt: TGTGCCAGCAGCCAACCTAGCGGATCCTACAATGAGCAGTTCTTC
CDR3aa: CASSQPSGSYNEQFF
j_gene: TRBJ2-1
len: 15
v_gene: TRBV4-2
d_gene: TRBD2

CDR3nt: TGTGCCAGCAGCTTAACGGGGGGTTACTATGGCTACACCTTC
CDR3aa: CASSLTGGYYGYTF
j_gene: TRBJ1-2
len: 14
v_gene: TRBV7-3
d_gene: NA

CDR3nt: TGTGCCAGCAGCCAAGATGGGAAGGGAGAGACACCCCTCCACTTT
CDR3aa: CASSQDGKGETPLHF
j_gene: TRBJ1-6
len: 15
v_gene: TRBV14
d_gene: NA

CDR3nt: TGTGCCAGCAGCCCTATTAGACTGGTCCGAGAGACCCAGTACTTC
CDR3aa: CASSPIRLVRETQYF
j_gene: TRBJ2-5
len: 15
v_gene: TRBV7-8
d_gene: NA

CDR3nt: TGTGCCAGCAGTTCAGCGGGAGGGCTGCAGTTCTTC
CDR3aa: CASSSAGGLQFF
j_gene: TRBJ2-1
len: 12
v_gene: TRBV6-4
d_gene: TRBD2

CDR3nt: TGTGCCACCAGCAGGGTAGACAGGGGAGGGCAGCCCCAGCATTTT
CDR3aa: CATSRVDRGGQPQHF
j_gene: TRBJ1-5
len: 15
v_gene: TRBV15
d_gene: TRBD1

CDR3nt: TGTGCCTGGAGTGGTTGGGGAGGGAACACTGAAGCTTTCTTT
CDR3aa: CAWSGWGGNTEAFF
j_gene: TRBJ1-1
len: 14
v_gene: TRBV30
d_gene: NA

CDR3nt: TGTGCCAGCAGTTACTCTTACGAGCAGTACTTC
CDR3aa: CASSYSYEQYF
j_gene: TRBJ2-7
len: 11
v_gene: TRBV9
d_gene: NA

CDR3nt: TGCAGCGTTGAATATCTCTTAGGAGCGGGAGAGGAGGGCGGGGAGACCCAGTACTTC
CDR3aa: CSVEYLLGAGEEGGETQYF
j_gene: TRBJ2-5
len: 19
v_gene: TRBV29-1
d_gene: TRBD2

CDR3nt: TGTGCCAGCAGCTTAGAAGGACAGGGAAGCGAGCAGTACTTC
CDR3aa: CASSLEGQGSEQYF
j_gene: TRBJ2-7
len: 14
v_gene: TRBV7-9
d_gene: TRBD1

CDR3nt: TGCGCCAGCAGCCAAGATCCGAGGGGGACTAGAGAAGAGACCCAGTACTTC
CDR3aa: CASSQDPRGTREETQYF
j_gene: TRBJ2-5
len: 17
v_gene: TRBV4-1
d_gene: TRBD2

CDR3nt: TGTGCCAGCAGCCCCAGGACTAGCGGGAGTTTCTCCTACGAGCAGTACTTC
CDR3aa: CASSPRTSGSFSYEQYF
j_gene: TRBJ2-7
len: 17
v_gene: TRBV7-8
d_gene: TRBD2

CDR3nt: TGTGCCAGTAGTATAAAGGGGACTAGCGGGAGGGCCCATGAGCAGTTCTTC
CDR3aa: CASSIKGTSGRAHEQFF
j_gene: TRBJ2-1
len: 17
v_gene: TRBV19
d_gene: TRBD2

CDR3nt: TGCAGTGCTAGACAAGCCTACGAGCAGTACTTC
CDR3aa: CSARQAYEQYF
j_gene: TRBJ2-7
len: 11
v_gene: TRBV20-1
d_gene: NA

CDR3nt: TGTGCCAGCAGCTTAGCTCCCTCAGATACGCAGTATTTT
CDR3aa: CASSLAPSDTQYF
j_gene: TRBJ2-3
len: 13
v_gene: TRBV7-9
d_gene: NA

CDR3nt: TGCGCCAGCAGTGAGGGCCTAGAGGCGGGCTTCACAGATACGCAGTATTTT
CDR3aa: CASSEGLEAGFTDTQYF
j_gene: TRBJ2-3
len: 17
v_gene: TRBV10-1
d_gene: NA

CDR3nt: TGTGCCAGCAGTGAAGGACTAGCGGGAGCCAGTGAGCAGTTCTTC
CDR3aa: CASSEGLAGASEQFF
j_gene: TRBJ2-1
len: 15
v_gene: TRBV6-1
d_gene: TRBD2

CDR3nt: TGTGCCAGCAGCTACCCCCAACGCTACGAGCAGTACTTC
CDR3aa: CASSYPQRYEQYF
j_gene: TRBJ2-7
len: 13
v_gene: TRBV28
d_gene: NA

CDR3nt: TGTGCCAGCAGCCCCGTGCCGCAGACAAACGAGCAGTACTTC
CDR3aa: CASSPVPQTNEQYF
j_gene: TRBJ2-7
len: 14
v_gene: TRBV4-2
d_gene: NA

CDR3nt: TGCGCCAGCAGCCCGGGACAGGGTAGACTAGCGGGATCAGATACGCAGTATTTT
CDR3aa: CASSPGQGRLAGSDTQYF
j_gene: TRBJ2-3
len: 18
v_gene: TRBV5-1
d_gene: TRBD2

CDR3nt: TGTGCCAGCAGTGAATGGTCATCGGGGACTAGCGGGAGTTTAGAGCAGTTCTTC
CDR3aa: CASSEWSSGTSGSLEQFF
j_gene: TRBJ2-1
len: 18
v_gene: TRBV6-1
d_gene: TRBD2

CDR3nt: TGTGCCAGCAGTTTATCGGGGGGTTACACAGGAACCTACGAGCAGTACTTC
CDR3aa: CASSLSGGYTGTYEQYF
j_gene: TRBJ2-7
len: 17
v_gene: TRBV27
d_gene: NA

CDR3nt: TGTGCCAGTAGTATCTGGCAGGGGAATGAGCAGTTCTTC
CDR3aa: CASSIWQGNEQFF
j_gene: TRBJ2-1
len: 13
v_gene: TRBV19
d_gene: NA

CDR3nt: TGTGCCAGCAGCTCAGGACTAGCGGGGGCCTACGAGCAGTACTTC
CDR3aa: CASSSGLAGAYEQYF
j_gene: TRBJ2-7
len: 15
v_gene: TRBV6-5
d_gene: TRBD2

CDR3nt: TGTGCCAGACCTAGACAGGCTAACTATGGCTACACCTTC
CDR3aa: CARPRQANYGYTF
j_gene: TRBJ1-2
len: 13
v_gene: TRBV9
d_gene: NA

CDR3nt: TGTGCCAGCAGCTTAGGGGTTTTAGCAAATGAGCAGTTCTTC
CDR3aa: CASSLGVLANEQFF
j_gene: TRBJ2-1
len: 14
v_gene: TRBV11-3
d_gene: NA

CDR3nt: TGTGCCAGCTCATCAGAAGGGGAAGGGCTCTCTGGTGAAAAACTGTTTTTT
CDR3aa: CASSSEGEGLSGEKLFF
j_gene: TRBJ1-4
len: 17
v_gene: TRBV18
d_gene: NA

CDR3nt: TGTGCCAGCAGCTTAGGCCTGACAGCTAACTATGGCTACACCTTC
CDR3aa: CASSLGLTANYGYTF
j_gene: TRBJ1-2
len: 15
v_gene: TRBV7-2
d_gene: NA

CDR3nt: TGTGCCAGCAGCTCAAAAAACAATGAGCAGTTCTTC
CDR3aa: CASSSKNNEQFF
j_gene: TRBJ2-1
len: 12
v_gene: TRBV5-4
d_gene: NA

CDR3nt: TGTGCCAGCGGGCAGCAGCCCTCCTACGAGCAGTACTTC
CDR3aa: CASGQQPSYEQYF
j_gene: TRBJ2-7
len: 13
v_gene: TRBV9
d_gene: NA

CDR3nt: TGCGCCAGCAGTGAGGGGGCGGGGGAGACCCAGTACTTC
CDR3aa: CASSEGAGETQYF
j_gene: TRBJ2-5
len: 13
v_gene: TRBV5-1
d_gene: NA

CDR3nt: TGCAGCGTTGAAGTTTTTAGGGGTATCGGAGATGGCTACACCTTC
CDR3aa: CSVEVFRGIGDGYTF
j_gene: TRBJ1-2
len: 15
v_gene: TRBV29-1
d_gene: NA

CDR3nt: TGTGCCAGCAGCTACGGGAGCGACGAGCAGTACTTC
CDR3aa: CASSYGSDEQYF
j_gene: TRBJ2-7
len: 12
v_gene: TRBV7-9
d_gene: NA

CDR3nt: TGTGCCAGCAGTCCCACGGACGGGAGCTCCTACAATGAGCAGTTCTTC
CDR3aa: CASSPTDGSSYNEQFF
j_gene: TRBJ2-1
len: 16
v_gene: TRBV28
d_gene: NA

CDR3nt: TGTGCCATCAGTGTCGGGGGGAACACTGAAGCTTTCTTT
CDR3aa: CAISVGGNTEAFF
j_gene: TRBJ1-1
len: 13
v_gene: TRBV10-3
d_gene: NA

CDR3nt: TGTGCCAGCAGCCCTCGTGGGAGGGATGGCTACACCTTC
CDR3aa: CASSPRGRDGYTF
j_gene: TRBJ1-2
len: 13
v_gene: TRBV6-6
d_gene: NA

CDR3nt: TGTGCCAGCAGCTTAGCCCCCTACGAGCAGTACTTC
CDR3aa: CASSLAPYEQYF
j_gene: TRBJ2-7
len: 12
v_gene: TRBV6-5
d_gene: NA

CDR3nt: TGTGCCAGCAGCTTAGCAGGAGGTAACACCTACGAGCAGTACTTC
CDR3aa: CASSLAGGNTYEQYF
j_gene: TRBJ2-7
len: 15
v_gene: TRBV7-9
d_gene: NA

CDR3nt: TGTGCCAGCAGCGGGACTCAGAGCAATGAGCAGTTCTTC
CDR3aa: CASSGTQSNEQFF
j_gene: TRBJ2-1
len: 13
v_gene: TRBV6-5
d_gene: NA

CDR3nt: TGTGCCAGCAGCCAGACCGAGGGGGTCTGGACAGCTTATAATTCACCCCTCCACTTT
CDR3aa: CASSQTEGVWTAYNSPLHF
j_gene: TRBJ1-6
len: 19
v_gene: TRBV7-9
d_gene: NA

CDR3nt: TGCGCCAGCAGCTATGGGGGGAGCGGCTCCTACGAGCAGTACTTC
CDR3aa: CASSYGGSGSYEQYF
j_gene: TRBJ2-7
len: 15
v_gene: TRBV5-1
d_gene: NA

CDR3nt: TGTGCCAGCAGCCCTGGGGCCTCCGCGAGTAATGAAAAACTGTTTTTT
CDR3aa: CASSPGASASNEKLFF
j_gene: TRBJ1-4
len: 16
v_gene: TRBV2
d_gene: NA

CDR3nt: TGTGCCAGCAGCTTAGGGCTGGGTACAGGGAGTGAGCAGTTCTTC
CDR3aa: CASSLGLGTGSEQFF
j_gene: TRBJ2-1
len: 15
v_gene: TRBV11-3
d_gene: NA

CDR3nt: TGCGCCAGCAGCTTGGCAGGATATCCAAGCTCCTACGAGCAGTACTTC
CDR3aa: CASSLAGYPSSYEQYF
j_gene: TRBJ2-7
len: 16
v_gene: TRBV5-1
d_gene: NA

CDR3nt: TGCAGCGTTCGACCGGGGGTGGTGAACACTGAAGCTTTCTTT
CDR3aa: CSVRPGVVNTEAFF
j_gene: TRBJ1-1
len: 14
v_gene: TRBV29-1
d_gene: NA

CDR3nt: TGTGCCAGCAGTTACTCTCCGGGAGCTAACTATGGCTACACCTTC
CDR3aa: CASSYSPGANYGYTF
j_gene: TRBJ1-2
len: 15
v_gene: TRBV6-5
d_gene: NA

CDR3nt: TGTGCCAGCTCACCAGAGGTAGTAAACGAGCAGTACTTC
CDR3aa: CASSPEVVNEQYF
j_gene: TRBJ2-7
len: 13
v_gene: TRBV18
d_gene: NA

CDR3nt: TGTGCCAGCAGGGTATCGGGACTAGCGGGAGGGGTTTACACCGGGGAGTTGTTTTTT
CDR3aa: CASRVSGLAGGVYTGELFF
j_gene: TRBJ2-2
len: 19
v_gene: TRBV27
d_gene: TRBD2

CDR3nt: TGTGCCAGCAGCGGAAGAGGGCTAGCGAGCACAGATACGCAGTATTTT
CDR3aa: CASSGRGLASTDTQYF
j_gene: TRBJ2-3
len: 16
v_gene: TRBV9
d_gene: NA

CDR3nt: TGTGCCACCACGGGACAGGGAAATGGCTACACCTTC
CDR3aa: CATTGQGNGYTF
j_gene: TRBJ1-2
len: 12
v_gene: TRBV28
d_gene: TRBD1

CDR3nt: TGTGCCAGCAGTGAGCGGGAGACAGATACGCAGTATTTT
CDR3aa: CASSERETDTQYF
j_gene: TRBJ2-3
len: 13
v_gene: TRBV6-4
d_gene: TRBD2

CDR3nt: TGTGCCAGCAGCTCAAATTCCGGGACTAGCCTTGAGACCCAGTACTTC
CDR3aa: CASSSNSGTSLETQYF
j_gene: TRBJ2-5
len: 16
v_gene: TRBV11-3
d_gene: TRBD2

CDR3nt: TGCGCCAGCAGCCGCATCGACAGGGGGCTAGATACGCAGTATTTT
CDR3aa: CASSRIDRGLDTQYF
j_gene: TRBJ2-3
len: 15
v_gene: TRBV5-1
d_gene: TRBD1

CDR3nt: TGTGCCAGCAGTCGGACTAGCGGGCCCCAAGAGACCCAGTACTTC
CDR3aa: CASSRTSGPQETQYF
j_gene: TRBJ2-5
len: 15
v_gene: TRBV6-5
d_gene: TRBD2